Here is one TCR beta chain with its context. Repertoires were generated with immunoSEQ multiplex PCR, while TCRdb's copy carries only in-frame clones and drops some. The data contain around 250,000 clones, approximately 87% of them singletons. The data originate from a study of Ad26.COV2.S vaccination and SARS-CoV-2 variants. Germline V gene data show CDR1 as MDHEN and CDR2 as SYDVKM. V shed 5 bases and J shed 7 bases, with 15 bases lying between them. The CDR3 spans 14 residues. Treatment: about 20 received Ad26.COV2.S at low or high dose, single or two shots; roughly five received placebo; per-sample allocation not given. Day 63 after the first injection of vaccine or placebo was the sampling time.

The chain has TRBV28 and TRBJ2-1, with D perhaps assigned TRBD1 or TRBD2 (6 bases each). The receptor's source is a person between 18 and 59 years old who received the Ad26.COV2.S COVID-19 vaccine or a placebo. Material: peripheral blood, obtained in a trial of Ad26.COV2.S vaccine versus placebo. CDR3 region: CASSRGRDMNEQFF. Written as DNA, the CDR3 is TGTGCCAGCAGTCGGGGGCGGGACATGAATGAGCAGTTCTTC. The whole variable domain, remainder taken from reference TRBV28 and TRBJ2-1, is DVKVTQSSRYLVKRTGEKVFLECVQDMDHENMFWYRQDPGLGLRLIYFSYDVKMKEKGDIPEGYSVSREKKERFSLILESASTNQTSMYLCASSRGRDMNEQFFGPGTRLTVL.